These 10 T cell receptor beta chains were sequenced from one sample in a study of CD8+ T cells in alopecia areata (dated by TCRdb to the late 2010s). The library was obtained by the immunoSEQ multiplex PCR assay. RNA was extracted from all samples and reverse transcribed into cDNA as template for TCR sequencing. Not all clones reach the TCRdb copy of this immuneACCESS table, which keeps in-frame sequences only. Checked studies attribute under half of the gap to unresolved V genes and leave the rest unexplained. This sample comprises 100,000 to 150,000 clones, 45% to 60% of them detected only once. Of the sample, 4.5% is held by the ten largest clones. Read against the paper, the sample's time point label means: baseline before oral tofacitinib. The specimen comprised CD4+ T cells sorted from blood, sampled at week 0. These TCRs come from a human donor with alopecia areata.

In its sample, this clone was seen a few times. The chain joins TRBV5-1 to TRBJ2-5; D call uncertain. The germline gives CDR1 SGHRS, CDR2 YFSETQ. The length of the CDR3 is 14 residues. Trimming took 4 bases from V and 4 from J, leaving 14 bases between them. For the CDR3, the DNA is TGCGCCAGCAGCCCCTCTCGGGCTCTAGAGACCCAGTACTTC. The encoded protein is CASSPSRALETQYF.

The chain joins TRBV5-1 to TRBJ1-6, with TRBD1 matching 9 bases. This CDR3 is built from 17 residues. Trimming at V came to 0 bases and at J to 6 bases, leaving 7 bases not matched to a gene. The germline gives CDR1 SGHRS, CDR2 YFSETQ. The chain's CDR3 is CASSLEWGQGFNSPLHF. As DNA, the CDR3 is TGCGCCAGCAGCTTGGAGTGGGGACAGGGTTTTAATTCACCCCTCCACTTT.

This clone has a handful of counts. This rearrangement joins TRBV4-1 to TRBJ2-7, with D perhaps TRBD1 (5 bases). Germline CDR1 is MGHRA and CDR2 is YSYEKL. The CDR3 has 14 amino acids. V was trimmed by 1 base and J by 7 bases, leaving 14 bases between them. The CDR3 protein is CASSQAQGLGEQYF. CDR3 coding DNA: TGCGCCAGCAGCCAAGCCCAGGGATTAGGGGAGCAGTACTTC.

The chain carries TRBV30 and TRBJ1-4; D uncertain. The germline CDR1 and CDR2 sequences are GTSNPN and SVGIG (reference sequence). The CDR3 consists of 13 residues. The V end lost 2 bases, the J end lost 3 bases, and 7 bases lay between the germline ends. The CDR3 protein is CAWSRDSNEKLFF. CDR3 DNA sequence: TGTGCCTGGAGTCGGGATTCTAATGAAAAACTGTTTTTT.

This clone was observed a single time. This chain uses TRBV5-1 with TRBJ2-3; D is unresolved. V lost 2 bases, J lost 0 bases, and 10 bases lay in between. Germline V gene lookup returns CDR1 SGHRS and CDR2 YFSETQ. CDR3 length equals 15 residues. The CDR3 reads CASSLTSASTDTQYF. CDR3 sequence (DNA): TGCGCCAGCAGCTTAACCAGTGCTAGCACAGATACGCAGTATTTT.

This chain links TRBV27 with TRBJ1-2; unclear D gene. CDR3 length: 13 amino acids. V was trimmed by 9 bases and J by 4 bases, leaving 15 bases between them. Germline V gene data show CDR1 as MNHEY and CDR2 as SMNVEV (reference sequence). CDR3 DNA sequence: TGTGCCAGTGGGGTACAAGAAGGCTATGGCTACACCTTC. Protein: CASGVQEGYGYTF.

The rearrangement uses TRBV7-2 and TRBJ2-1; 10 bases fit TRBD1. V shed 6 bases, J shed 7 bases, and the junction held 9 bases outside the gene matches. Germline V lookup: CDR1 SGHTA, CDR2 FQGNSA. The CDR3 loop spans 15 amino acids. The CDR3, as DNA: TGTGCCAGCAGTACTGGACAGGGGGGCAGGAATGAGCAGTTCTTC. Amino acids: CASSTGQGGRNEQFF.

The CDR3 loop reads CSVERASTEAFF. CDR3 coding DNA: TGCAGCGTTGAGAGGGCGAGCACTGAAGCTTTCTTT. The chain joins TRBV29-1 to TRBJ1-1, with D unresolved. The V gene lost 3 bases and the J gene lost 4 bases, with 9 bases spanning the gap. CDR3 length: 12 residues. The germline CDR1 and CDR2 sequences are SQVTM and ANQGSEA.

Details on this clone: At one end the junction does not follow the germline gene, possibly because of a read error. This chain uses TRBV4-2 with TRBJ2-1, with 7 bases aligning to TRBD2. Germline values: CDR1 LGHNA, CDR2 YNFKEQ. CDR3 length: 16 amino acids. The chain's CDR3 is CASGQTLLAAYNEQFF. DNA of the CDR3: TGTGCCAGCGGCCAGACCCTCCTAGCGGCCTACAATGAGCAGTTCTTC.

The chain employs TRBV7-9 and TRBJ1-2; D may be TRBD1 (6 bases). Trimming left V 5 bases short and J 3 bases short, with 16 bases between. Germline CDR1 reads SEHNR; CDR2 reads FQNEAQ (reference sequence). CDR3 length: 15 residues. CDR3 nucleotides: TGTGCCAGCAGCCTCAGGGAAGGGGGGCACTATGGCTACACCTTC. Translating gives CASSLREGGHYGYTF.